Listed here is a single T cell receptor (beta chain). Its antigen is unknown. The source of the sample is a study of cytomegalovirus exposure and HLA in healthy donors. The germline gives CDR1 LGHNA, CDR2 YSLEER. The V end lost 1 base, the J end lost 4 bases, and 7 bases lay between the germline ends. The length of the CDR3 is 14 residues. The PCR employed 60 Vbeta primers together with 13 Jbeta primers. The protocol was immunoSEQ multiplex PCR, while the TCRdb copy is restricted to in-frame clones and leaves out a portion. The sample lists over 150,000 clones, about 80% occurring once. Study-wide results and caveats: Later work found that TCR association rates differed between HLA loci; DRB1 had the most and HLA-C the fewest. Looking again later, the authors saw that most CMV-associated TCR beta chains seemed HLA-restricted. Through in vitro validation, three CMV-associated chains were shown to be specific for CMV antigens. What was likely a sequencing artifact was a cluster of highly shared sequence variants.

Sample: PBMCs. This clonotype originated in a woman in her fifties or sixties in good health and CMV-seropositive. The rearrangement uses TRBV4-3 and TRBJ2-2; D gene ambiguous. CDR3 in amino acids: CASSQVRPTGELFF. As DNA, the CDR3 is TGCGCCAGCAGCCAAGTCAGGCCCACCGGGGAGCTGTTTTTT.